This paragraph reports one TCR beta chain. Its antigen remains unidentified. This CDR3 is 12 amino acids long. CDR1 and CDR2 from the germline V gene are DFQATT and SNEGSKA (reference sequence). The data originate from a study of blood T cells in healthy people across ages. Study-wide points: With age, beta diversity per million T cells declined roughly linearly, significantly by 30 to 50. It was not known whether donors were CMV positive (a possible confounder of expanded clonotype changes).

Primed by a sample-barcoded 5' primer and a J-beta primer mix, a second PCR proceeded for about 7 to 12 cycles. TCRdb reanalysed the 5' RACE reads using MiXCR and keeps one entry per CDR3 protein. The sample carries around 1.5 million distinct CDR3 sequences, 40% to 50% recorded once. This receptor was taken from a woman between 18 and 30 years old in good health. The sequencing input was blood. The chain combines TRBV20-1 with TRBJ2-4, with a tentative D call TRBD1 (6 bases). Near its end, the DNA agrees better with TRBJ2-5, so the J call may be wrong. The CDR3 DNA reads TGCAGGGCCAGGGACACCCAAGAGACCCAGTACTTC. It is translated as CRARDTQETQYF.